This T cell receptor (beta chain) stems from a study of blood T cells in healthy people across ages. Combining a sample-barcoded 5' primer with a J-beta primer mix, a second PCR ran for roughly 6 to 11 cycles. Each CDR3 protein gets one entry after TCRdb re-called the 5' RACE reads with MiXCR. The sample lists some 1.5 million distinct CDR3 sequences, 28% occurring once. Germline CDR1 is MGHDK and CDR2 is SYGVNS. V dropped 3 bases and J dropped 3; count of bases not matched to a gene: 11. This CDR3 is 17 amino acids long. The study recruited healthy Caucasian donors from Russia who were aged about 6 to 100.

This chain uses TRBV25-1 with TRBJ1-2, with 9 bases aligning to TRBD1. The material sequenced was blood. The TCR comes from a woman aged 25 to 39 in good health. The CDR3 bases are TGTGCCAGCAGTGATGGATGGGGACAGGGAAGGGACTATGGCTACACCTTC. Amino acids: CASSDGWGQGRDYGYTF.